These 2 T cell receptor beta chains share one sample of origin, sequenced in a study of T-cell memory formation after mild COVID-19. TCRdb re-called the 5' RACE reads through MiXCR, storing one row per CDR3 protein. The table has roughly 480,000 distinct CDR3 sequences, around a quarter seen once. Sample: PBMCs or a T cell subset sorted from them (not recorded which). The receptors were sampled from an adult woman who had mild COVID-19 (a few samples of this study predate the infection). Cell type and time point are not known.

This clonotype was counted a few times. The rearrangement links TRBV20-1 to TRBJ2-3; the match to TRBD2 covers 7 bases. This CDR3 region has 17 residues. The V segment lost 0 bases and the J segment 8 bases; nucleotides outside the gene matches: 17. CDR1 is DFQATT and CDR2 is SNEGSKA in the germline V gene (reference sequence). CDR3 nucleotides: TGCAGTGCTAGAGATCTTAAGTGGGAGGGCTATGGGCCTACGCAGTATTTT. Amino acids: CSARDLKWEGYGPTQYF.

A few counts support this clonotype. The V gene is TRBV7-9, the J gene TRBJ2-5, with a tentative D call TRBD2 (6 bases). V lost 8 bases to trimming and J lost 1 base, with 17 bases between them. The CDR3 runs to 15 residues. Germline CDR1 is SEHNR and CDR2 is FQNEAQ (reference sequence). The CDR3 bases are TGTGCCAGCCCACCAGCGGGTGCGTTCCAAGAGACCCAGTACTTC. Protein: CASPPAGAFQETQYF.